This TCR beta chain is drawn from a study of cytomegalovirus exposure and HLA in healthy donors. Per the germline V gene, CDR1 is MNHEY and CDR2 is SVGAGI. The CDR3 runs to 15 residues. V was clipped by 5 bases and J by 2 bases; unmatched bases: 5. The PCR contained 60 Vbeta and 13 Jbeta primers. Here immunoSEQ multiplex PCR was the method, and the copy in TCRdb shows in-frame clones only, minus some. Among roughly 200,000 clones, 82% were seen once, and the ten largest hold about 2.6%. The chain recombines TRBV6-5 with TRBJ2-7, with 11 positions matching TRBD2. This TCR derives from a woman between 40 and 55 years old in good health and CMV-seronegative. Sequenced input: PBMCs. CDR3 bases: TGTGCCAGCAGTAGGGGGACTAGCGGAACCTACGAGCAGTACTTC. The encoded protein is CASSRGTSGTYEQYF.